These 17 T cell receptor beta chains came from one sample sequenced in a study of T-cell memory formation after mild COVID-19. MiXCR was run by TCRdb on the 5' RACE reads, yielding one entry per CDR3 protein. The sample shows 90,000 to 120,000 distinct CDR3 sequences, about 15% of them seen only once. Material: PBMCs or a T cell subset sorted from them (not recorded which). These TCRs come from a man aged 18 to 35 who had mild COVID-19 (a few samples of this study predate the infection). Cell type and time point are not known.

J is TRBJ1-4 and V is TRBV20-1; D is unclear. The CDR3 contains 14 residues. Germline V lookup: CDR1 DFQATT, CDR2 SNEGSKA (reference sequence). The germline V and J ends were trimmed by 3 bases and 7 bases, with 15 bases remaining between them. Written as DNA, the CDR3 is TGCAGTGCTAGGAGGGCAAACGTGGGTGAAAAACTGTTTTTT. Translated, it gives CSARRANVGEKLFF.

In its sample, this clonotype was seen a few times. The rearrangement links TRBV20-1 to TRBJ1-2; TRBD1 is a possible D gene (6 bases). The CDR3 consists of 12 residues. Germline lookup yields CDR1 DFQATT and CDR2 SNEGSKA (reference sequence). V was cut by 3 bases and J by 5 bases, with 10 bases left in between. CDR3 loop: CSASGGRYGYTF. The CDR3 coding sequence is TGCAGTGCTAGTGGGGGCAGATATGGCTACACCTTC.

A few counts support this clonotype. CDR3 bases: TGCGCCAGCAGCCAAGAAAATAACAGGGGGTTAAATAATTCACCCCTCCACTTT. It translates to CASSQENNRGLNNSPLHF. The chain recombines TRBV4-3 with TRBJ1-6; TRBD1 agrees at 8 bases. J lost 5 bases, V lost 0 bases, and 9 bases had no gene match. The CDR3 contains 18 residues. Per the germline V gene, CDR1 is LGHNA and CDR2 is YSLEER.

The table lists this clonotype with many counts. The CDR3 coding sequence is TGTGCCAGCAGTGATACCTCCCGGGCCCTAGGCACAGATACGCAGTATTTT. Amino acid sequence: CASSDTSRALGTDTQYF. The V call is TRBV6-5, the J call TRBJ2-3; D is uncertain. Per germline, CDR1 MNHEY and CDR2 SVGAGI. Trimming removed 5 bases at V and 1 base at J, with 19 bases between. CDR3 length: 17 residues.

There are a few counts of this clonotype. The chain links TRBV7-9 to TRBJ2-7; 8 bases align to TRBD1. J gave up 7 bases and V 5 bases, and 10 bases lay outside the gene matches. Germline CDR1 is SEHNR and CDR2 is FQNEAQ (reference sequence). CDR3 size: 14 residues. CDR3 in amino acids: CASSQGQGGREQYF. CDR3 DNA sequence: TGTGCCAGCAGCCAAGGACAGGGCGGACGGGAGCAGTACTTC.

The V gene is TRBV7-9, the J gene TRBJ2-3; 7 bases agree with TRBD1. The CDR3 consists of 14 residues. Germline values: CDR1 SEHNR, CDR2 FQNEAQ (reference sequence). V shed 7 bases, J shed 2 bases, and the junction held 6 bases outside the gene matches. The CDR3 DNA reads as TGTGCCAGCATACCGGGACAGACCACAGATACGCAGTATTTT. This gives the protein CASIPGQTTDTQYF.

There are a few counts of this clonotype. The CDR3 DNA follows: TGTGCCAGCAGCCCCACCCATAATTCACCCCTCCACTTT. Translated: CASSPTHNSPLHF. The chain recombines TRBV6-5 with TRBJ1-6; D ambiguous. V dropped 6 bases and J dropped 5 bases, with 8 bases sitting between them. The germline gives CDR1 MNHEY, CDR2 SVGAGI. The CDR3 sequence is 13 residues long.

This rearrangement joins TRBV19 to TRBJ2-2, with 10 bases identical to TRBD1. This CDR3 region has 16 residues. Germline assignment: CDR1 LNHDA and CDR2 SQIVND (reference sequence). The J segment lost 6 bases and the V segment lost 5 bases, leaving 9 bases of the junction unmatched. The CDR3 spells CASSSLDRGLAGELFF. CDR3 sequence (DNA): TGTGCCAGTAGTTCCCTCGACAGGGGGCTTGCCGGGGAGCTGTTTTTT.

This clonotype was detected a few times. CDR3 loop: CASSPPAVLLGRRPQYF. The CDR3 coding sequence is TGTGCCAGCAGTCCTCCGGCCGTGCTCTTAGGGAGGAGACCCCAGTATTTT. This chain joins TRBV28 and TRBJ2-3, with D possibly being TRBD2 (6 bases). V was shortened by 5 bases and J by 12 bases, with 30 bases between the two germline ends. The CDR3 is 17 residues long. Germline CDR1 and CDR2: MDHEN and SYDVKM. Complete variable domain (other parts from reference TRBV28 and TRBJ2-3): DVKVTQSSRYLVKRTGEKVFLECVQDMDHENMFWYRQDPGLGLRLIYFSYDVKMKEKGDIPEGYSVSREKKERFSLILESASTNQTSMYLCASSPPAVLLGRRPQYFGPGTRLTVL.

This clonotype was recorded a few times. The chain couples TRBV12-3 or TRBV12-4 to TRBJ1-2; D remains ambiguous. Between the trimmed V and J ends, which lost 7 bases and 8 bases, there was a span of 14 bases. CDR3 length equals 12 residues. CDR3 residues: CASTPSGQGYTF. The CDR3 DNA follows: TGTGCCAGCACCCCTTCCGGGCAGGGCTACACCTTC.

This clonotype was detected a few times. The chain employs TRBV28 and TRBJ2-1; no clear D gene. The CDR3 length is 11 residues. The V gene's germline CDR1 is MDHEN and CDR2 SYDVKM. Trimming stripped 6 bases from V and 16 bases from J, with 16 bases between. The CDR3 loop is CASSDSSVDFF. CDR3 nucleotides: TGTGCCAGCAGCGACTCCAGTGTAGATTTCTTC.

This clonotype occurred a few times. The chain joins TRBV7-9 to TRBJ2-5; D could derive from TRBD1 or TRBD2 (5 bases each). Germline V lookup: CDR1 SEHNR, CDR2 FQNEAQ (reference sequence). The CDR3 totals 14 residues. Trimming stripped 1 base from V and 4 bases from J, with 10 bases between. Here the CDR3 reads CASSLVGTGETQYF. CDR3 nucleotide sequence: TGTGCCAGCAGCTTAGTCGGGACCGGAGAGACCCAGTACTTC. Full variable domain (missing parts from reference TRBV7-9 and TRBJ2-5): DTGVSQNPRHKITKRGQNVTFRCDPISEHNRLYWYRQTLGQGPEFLTYFQNEAQLEKSRLLSDRFSAERPKGSFSTLEIQRTEQGDSAMYLCASSLVGTGETQYFGPGTRLLVL.

This clonotype was found a few times. The genes are TRBV5-1 and TRBJ2-7; D gene unclear. Trimming stripped 0 bases from V and 5 bases from J, with 12 bases between. CDR1 SGHRS and CDR2 YFSETQ come from the germline V gene. The CDR3 runs to 14 residues. The CDR3 region has the DNA TGCGCCAGCAGCTTGGGGGTGGGGTCGGACGAGCAGTACTTC. It codes for CASSLGVGSDEQYF.

The chain recombines TRBV2 with TRBJ2-3, with 10 bases lining up with TRBD2. CDR1 SNHLY and CDR2 FYNNEI come from the germline V gene. This CDR3 spans 19 amino acids. Losses at the gene ends were 0 bases for V and 3 bases for J; bases not matched to a gene: 12. CDR3 protein: CASSEAGLHELAGTDTQYF. CDR3 in DNA: TGTGCCAGCAGTGAAGCCGGCCTCCACGAACTAGCGGGGACAGATACGCAGTATTTT. The full variable domain, its missing parts supplied by reference TRBV2 and TRBJ2-3, is EPEVTQTPSHQVTQMGQEVILRCVPISNHLYFYWYRQILGQKVEFLVSFYNNEISEKSEIFDDQFSVERPDGSNFTLKIRSTKLEDSAMYFCASSEAGLHELAGTDTQYFGPGTRLTVL.

This chain joins TRBV3-1 and TRBJ1-6; 7 nucleotides line up with TRBD1. Germline CDR1 reads LGHDT; CDR2 reads YNNKEL (reference sequence). Trimming removed 5 bases from V and 5 bases from J; junction bases left unmatched: 3. The CDR3 sequence is 14 residues long. In DNA form, the CDR3 reads TGTGCCAGCAGCAGGGGGCAGGATAATTCACCCCTCCACTTT. As protein: CASSRGQDNSPLHF.

This clonotype has a single count. CDR3 sequence (DNA): TGCAGTGCTACTCATTCCTACAATGAGCAGTTCTTC. Translating gives CSATHSYNEQFF. V usage is TRBV20-1 and J usage is TRBJ2-1; D uncertain. The CDR3 runs to 12 residues. The V end lost 4 bases, the J end lost 1 base, and 5 bases lay between the germline ends. Germline assignment: CDR1 DFQATT and CDR2 SNEGSKA (reference sequence).

The chain recombines TRBV7-7 with TRBJ2-1; 13 nucleotides line up with TRBD2. CDR1 is SSHAT, CDR2 FNYEAQ, per germline (reference sequence). This CDR3 has 16 residues. The junction had 5 bases not matched to a gene; V was cut back by 5 bases and J by 4 bases. The DNA of the CDR3 is TGTGCCAGCAGCCGTTGGACTAGCGGGAGTTACAATGAGCAGTTCTTC. It encodes CASSRWTSGSYNEQFF. Based on the CDR3 plus reference TRBV7-7 and TRBJ2-1, the full variable domain is GAGVSQSPRYKVTKRGQDVTLRCDPISSHATLYWYQQALGQGPEFLTYFNYEAQPDKSGLPSDRFSAERPEGSISTLTIQRTEQRDSAMYRCASSRWTSGSYNEQFFGPGTRLTVL.